Included here is one TCR beta chain sequence, with context. V was trimmed by 1 base and J by 3 bases, leaving 10 bases between them. The V gene's germline CDR1 is SGHTA and CDR2 FQGNSA. The CDR3 covers 15 residues. The data were obtained in a study of OX40 agonist ivuxolimab in advanced cancers. At the level of the study: Patients received ivuxolimab, an agonistic anti-OX40 (CD134) antibody. Dose-escalation patients' cancers were hepatocellular carcinoma, melanoma, renal cell or head and neck cancer.

Some clones are missing from TCRdb's copy, which holds only in-frame ones; the method was immunoSEQ multiplex PCR. Counted here are approximately 40,000 clones, less than 85% occurring once; the ten biggest clones make up roughly 8%. The material was CD4+ or CD8+ T cells sorted from blood, obtained in a trial of the OX40 agonist ivuxolimab. The clonotype comes from an adult with an advanced solid tumor such as melanoma, head and neck, liver or kidney cancer. V usage is TRBV7-2 and J usage is TRBJ1-5, with D unresolved. As DNA, the CDR3 is TGTGCCAGCAGCTTAGGGCGGCCCTACAATCAGCCCCAGCATTTT. Its protein product is CASSLGRPYNQPQHF. Based on the CDR3 plus reference TRBV7-2 and TRBJ1-5, the full variable domain is GAGVSQSPSNKVTEKGKDVELRCDPISGHTALYWYRQSLGQGLEFLIYFQGNSAPDKSGLPSDRFSAERTGGSVSTLTIQRTQQEDSAVYLCASSLGRPYNQPQHFGDGTRLSIL.